The 11 T cell receptor beta chains given below trace back to one sample, sequenced in a study of T-cell reconstitution after alpha-beta-depleted transplantation in children. The library targeted TCRbeta and was prepared with unique molecular identifiers. A single record per CDR3 protein comes from TCRdb applying MiXCR to the PCR reads. The profile shows around 200,000 distinct CDR3 sequences, roughly 6.8% of them singletons. The sample here was PBMCs from the stem cell graft donor, taken from the stem cell graft. The receptor set was obtained from a human donor who donated a stem cell graft to a child with Wiskott-Aldrich syndrome.

The sample holds many counts of this clonotype. The rearrangement uses TRBV20-1 and TRBJ2-1; the match to TRBD1 covers 8 bases. With V trimmed by 6 bases and J by 10 bases, 5 bases remained unmatched. Germline V lookup: CDR1 DFQATT, CDR2 SNEGSKA (reference sequence). The CDR3 has 11 amino acids. CDR3 sequence reads: CSARQGREQFF. The CDR3 bases are TGCAGTGCAAGACAGGGGCGCGAGCAGTTCTTC.

This clonotype turned up a few times. The chain links TRBV5-1 to TRBJ2-1; TRBD2 matches 10 bases. The V segment lost 0 bases and the J segment 10 bases; nucleotides outside the gene matches: 7. Germline V gives CDR1 SGHRS, CDR2 YFSETQ. CDR3 length: 15 amino acids. CDR3 sequence (DNA): TGCGCCAGCAGCTTGGTCCTAGCGGGGGACTTGGAGCAGTTCTTC. Translating it yields CASSLVLAGDLEQFF.

This clonotype was detected ten times or more. The V and J genes are TRBV20-1 and TRBJ2-3; 8 bases map to TRBD2. J lost 6 bases, V lost 3 bases, and 11 bases had no gene match. The CDR3 length is 15 residues. Germline lookup yields CDR1 DFQATT and CDR2 SNEGSKA (reference sequence). Written as DNA, the CDR3 is TGCAGTGCTAGCCGTGTAGCGGGACCGGAGGATACGCAGTATTTT. Amino acid sequence: CSASRVAGPEDTQYF.

The chain carries TRBV2 and TRBJ2-5, with no clear D. The CDR3 covers 17 residues. CDR1 and CDR2 from the germline V gene are SNHLY and FYNNEI. V dropped 1 base and J dropped 0 bases, with 15 bases sitting between them. The chain's CDR3 is CASSEGDSRPDQETQYF. The CDR3 region has the DNA TGTGCCAGCAGTGAAGGCGATAGCCGCCCAGACCAAGAGACCCAGTACTTC.

On this clonotype: Mismatch with germline at one junction end may stem from a read error. V is TRBV11-2 and J is TRBJ2-1, with a weak D call TRBD2 (5 bases). The CDR3 spans 16 residues. CDR1 is SGHAT, CDR2 FQNNGV, per germline. The CDR3 is CACSLGGKSSCNEQFF. The CDR3 coding sequence is TGTGCCTGCAGCTTAGGAGGCAAGAGCTCCTGCAATGAGCAGTTCTTC.

The CDR3 sequence is CASSVDRGSEQFF. The CDR3 coding sequence is TGTGCCAGCTCAGTTGACAGGGGATCTGAGCAGTTCTTC. This chain connects TRBV18 to TRBJ2-1; 8 bases fit TRBD1. Trimming removed 5 bases from V and 9 bases from J; junction bases left unmatched: 6. The germline V gene encodes CDR1 KGHSH and CDR2 LQKENI. This CDR3 contains 13 residues. The full variable domain, in which reference TRBV18 and TRBJ2-1 provide the parts outside the CDR3, is NAGVMQNPRHLVRRRGQEARLRCSPMKGHSHVYWYRQLPEEGLKFMVYLQKENIIDESGMPKERFSAEFPKEGPSILRIQQVVRGDSAAYFCASSVDRGSEQFFGPGTRLTVL.

This clonotype was detected many times. The gene calls are TRBV9 and TRBJ2-1, with D perhaps TRBD2 (5 bases). With 0 bases removed from V and 0 bases from J, the gap between germline ends came to 10 bases. This CDR3 has 16 amino acids. Germline CDR1 SGDLS, CDR2 YYNGEE. The CDR3 DNA reads as TGTGCCAGCAGCGTAGACGGTGGGAGCTCCTACAATGAGCAGTTCTTC. It codes for CASSVDGGSSYNEQFF.

The table lists this clonotype with many counts. This chain links TRBV20-1 with TRBJ2-7; tentative D call: TRBD2 (6 bases). The CDR3 spans 15 residues. Trimming removed 5 bases from V and 3 bases from J, with 20 bases in between. Looked up from germline, CDR1 is DFQATT and CDR2 is SNEGSKA (reference sequence). CDR3 bases: TGCAGTGCTGCCCGGTCCGGGGGAGCGGACTACGAGCAGTACTTC. It encodes CSAARSGGADYEQYF.

Concerning this clonotype itself: A read error may explain this, as a much larger clone is one base away. The chain is built from TRBV24-1 and TRBJ1-2; possible D gene TRBD1, 6 bases. Germline V CDR1 and CDR2: KGHDR, SFDVKD. The CDR3 consists of 12 residues. The CDR3 DNA is TGTGCCACCGGGGCAGGGGACTATAGCTACACCTTC. It specifies CATGAGDYSYTF.

This clonotype was seen repeatedly, ten times or more. The gene calls are TRBV7-9 and TRBJ1-1; a possible D gene is TRBD1 (5 bases). CDR1 and CDR2 (germline): SEHNR, FQNEAQ (reference sequence). V lost 7 bases and J lost 1, with 10 bases in between. The CDR3 contains 13 residues. CDR3 sequence reads: CASIGTGNTEAFF. The CDR3 nucleotides are TGTGCCAGCATCGGGACCGGGAACACTGAAGCTTTCTTT.

There are many counts of this clonotype. CDR3 sequence: CASSDGRRETQYF. CDR3 sequence (DNA): TGTGCCAGCAGTGATGGGAGGCGAGAGACCCAGTACTTC. The V and J genes are TRBV12-3 or TRBV12-4 and TRBJ2-5, with D possibly matching TRBD2 (6 bases). The CDR3 loop spans 13 amino acids. Trimming shortened V by 5 bases and J by 4 bases, and 11 bases separated the two germline ends.